The TCR beta chain described here comes from a study of blood T cells in healthy people across ages. It was with a sample-barcoded 5' primer and a J-beta primer mix that a second PCR of about 6 to 11 cycles was run. TCRdb independently ran MiXCR on the 5' RACE reads; one entry per CDR3 protein. Of around 1,800,000 distinct CDR3 sequences in the sample, around 42% were seen once. This clonotype was seen more than once but under ten times. The antigen is undetermined. Study-level findings and limits: Estimates of total diversity, which came from one million sequenced T cells, were considered to be underestimates.

The CDR3 extends over 17 amino acids. The germline gives CDR1 LNHDA, CDR2 SQIVND (reference sequence). The trim removed 3 bases at V and 9 bases at J, leaving 14 bases unmatched. The chain has TRBV19 and TRBJ2-6, with 7 bases fitting TRBD2. Sequencing was carried out using blood. This receptor was obtained from a human donor in good health. The CDR3 sequence: CASSMTRIPIAGNVLTF. As DNA, the CDR3 is TGTGCCAGTAGTATGACCCGGATACCTATAGCGGGCAACGTCCTGACTTTC.